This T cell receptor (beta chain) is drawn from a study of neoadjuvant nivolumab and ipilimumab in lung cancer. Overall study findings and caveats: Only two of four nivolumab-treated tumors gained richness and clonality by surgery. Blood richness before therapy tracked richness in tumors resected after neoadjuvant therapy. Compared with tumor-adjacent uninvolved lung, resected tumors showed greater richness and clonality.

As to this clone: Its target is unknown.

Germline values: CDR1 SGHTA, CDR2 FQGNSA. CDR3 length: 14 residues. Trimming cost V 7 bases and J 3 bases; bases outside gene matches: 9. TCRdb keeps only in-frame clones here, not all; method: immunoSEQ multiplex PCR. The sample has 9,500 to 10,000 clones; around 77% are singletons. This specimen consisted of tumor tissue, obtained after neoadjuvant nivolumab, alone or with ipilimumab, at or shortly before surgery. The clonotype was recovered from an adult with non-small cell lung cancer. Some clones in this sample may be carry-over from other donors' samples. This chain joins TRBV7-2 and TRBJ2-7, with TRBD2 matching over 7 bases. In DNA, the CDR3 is TGTGCCAGCACTTTGGGAGGGACTAACTACGAGCAGTACTTC. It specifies CASTLGGTNYEQYF.